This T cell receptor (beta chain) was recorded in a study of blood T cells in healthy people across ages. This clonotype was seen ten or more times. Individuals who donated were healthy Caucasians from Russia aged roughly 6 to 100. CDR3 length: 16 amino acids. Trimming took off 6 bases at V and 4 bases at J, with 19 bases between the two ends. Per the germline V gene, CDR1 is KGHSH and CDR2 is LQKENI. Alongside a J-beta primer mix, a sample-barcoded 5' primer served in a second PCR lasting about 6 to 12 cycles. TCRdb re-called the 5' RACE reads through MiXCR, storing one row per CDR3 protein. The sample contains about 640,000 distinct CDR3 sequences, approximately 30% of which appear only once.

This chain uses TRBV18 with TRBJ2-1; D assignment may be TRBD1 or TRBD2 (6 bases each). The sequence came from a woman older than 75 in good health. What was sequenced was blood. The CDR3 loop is CASSPTGRPPYNEQFF. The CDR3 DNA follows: TGTGCCAGCTCCCCTACAGGGAGGCCTCCTTACAATGAGCAGTTCTTC.